These T cell receptor beta chains were read from a single sample in a study of shared clonotypes between healthy human individuals. TCRdb keeps only in-frame clones here, not all; method: immunoSEQ multiplex PCR. The sample consists of around 1.9 million clones, more than 85% of them appearing once. Sequencing was carried out using naive CD8+ T cells from PBMCs. These receptors all come from a man aged 18 to 30 in good health. Some clones in this sample may be carry-over from other donors' samples. Each CDR3 is given with its conserved first and last residue. Each record gives: clone size, V gene, D gene, J gene, CDR3 length, CDR3 protein, CDR3 DNA. The D gene is left open where the match is weak. Some rows mark clone size as missing; the rest say once, few, many or name a class of expanded clone.

-	TRBV9	-	TRBJ2-5	16	CASSVVASERFETQYF	TGTGCCAGCAGCGTAGTTGCTAGCGAGAGATTTGAGACCCAGTACTTC
-	TRBV18	TRBD2	TRBJ2-7	17	CASSLTSGRAVEDEQYF	TGTGCCAGCTCCCTCACTAGCGGGAGGGCCGTAGAGGACGAGCAGTACTTC
-	TRBV7-8	TRBD2	TRBJ2-2	16	CASSFSSGGASGELFF	TGTGCCAGCAGCTTTTCTAGCGGGGGAGCCTCCGGGGAGCTGTTTTTT
-	TRBV5-1	-	TRBJ2-1	12	CASSFLGDEQFF	TGCGCCAGCAGCTTTTTGGGCGATGAGCAGTTCTTC
-	TRBV30	-	TRBJ1-2	10	CAWSGYGYTF	TGTGCCTGGAGTGGCTATGGCTACACCTTC
-	TRBV5-6	TRBD1	TRBJ1-2	16	CASSNRGRSSNYGYTF	TGTGCCAGCAGCAACAGGGGGCGTTCATCAAACTATGGCTACACCTTC
-	TRBV27	-	TRBJ2-7	12	CASSSPGFEQYF	TGTGCCAGCAGTTCACCGGGTTTCGAGCAGTACTTC
-	TRBV7-9	-	TRBJ2-7	13	CASSLGLFYEQYF	TGTGCCAGCAGCCTCGGACTTTTCTACGAGCAGTACTTC
once	TRBV5-5	TRBD1	TRBJ1-1	13	CASSDRDSLEAFF	TGTGCCAGCAGCGACCGGGACAGCTTAGAAGCTTTCTTT
-	TRBV4-1	-	TRBJ1-2	14	CASSQVPAYYGYTF	TGCGCCAGCAGCCAAGTCCCGGCTTACTATGGCTACACCTTC
-	TRBV28	TRBD2	TRBJ2-1	16	CASRPLAGGPQNEQFF	TGTGCCAGCAGGCCACTAGCGGGAGGGCCGCAGAATGAGCAGTTCTTC
once	TRBV7-9	TRBD1	TRBJ1-1	14	CASSIGTANTEAFF	TGTGCCAGCAGCATCGGGACAGCAAACACTGAAGCTTTCTTT
-	TRBV5-4	-	TRBJ2-7	12	CASRHDSYEQYF	TGTGCCAGCAGGCATGACTCCTACGAGCAGTACTTC
-	TRBV2	-	TRBJ2-7	13	CASNPGRGYEQYF	TGTGCCAGCAATCCGGGGCGGGGCTACGAGCAGTACTTC
-	TRBV7-9	-	TRBJ2-7	14	CASSSRTPSYEQYF	TGTGCCAGCAGCTCCAGGACCCCCAGCTACGAGCAGTACTTC
-	TRBV10-2	TRBD1	TRBJ2-7	12	CASRTDRGEQYF	TGCGCCAGCAGGACAGACAGGGGCGAGCAGTACTTC
-	TRBV5-1	-	TRBJ1-1	13	CASSPGSGTEAFF	TGCGCCAGCTCGCCGGGCAGCGGCACTGAAGCTTTCTTT
-	TRBV5-8	-	TRBJ1-2	14	CASSPVRLNYGYTF	TGTGCCAGCAGCCCCGTTCGGTTGAACTATGGCTACACCTTC
-	TRBV19	-	TRBJ2-7	15	CASSIVFSRVYEQYF	TGTGCCAGTAGTATAGTCTTCAGCCGGGTCTACGAGCAGTACTTC
-	TRBV9	TRBD2	TRBJ2-4	16	CASSVVAGDPKNIQYF	TGTGCCAGCAGCGTAGTCGCGGGAGACCCCAAAAACATTCAGTACTTC
-	TRBV9	TRBD1	TRBJ1-5	15	CASSVGQGINQPQHF	TGTGCCAGCAGCGTCGGACAGGGGATAAATCAGCCCCAGCATTTT
-	TRBV28	-	TRBJ2-7	15	CASSRDGRYSYEQYF	TGTGCCAGCAGCCGGGACGGGCGGTATTCCTACGAGCAGTACTTC
-	TRBV4-2	-	TRBJ1-3	15	CASSQDLGDGNTIYF	TGTGCCAGCAGCCAAGATTTGGGGGACGGAAACACCATATATTTT
-	TRBV30	-	TRBJ1-2	12	CAWRSLRGGYTF	TGTGCCTGGAGGTCCCTTCGTGGTGGCTACACCTTC
-	TRBV27	-	TRBJ1-2	13	CASRVDSNYGYTF	TGTGCCAGCAGGGTAGACAGTAACTATGGCTACACCTTC
-	TRBV7-2	-	TRBJ2-1	16	CASSLAPVALYNEQFF	TGTGCCAGCAGCTTAGCGCCGGTAGCCCTCTACAATGAGCAGTTCTTC
-	TRBV7-9	TRBD2	TRBJ2-7	15	CASSSSGTSGSEQYF	TGTGCCAGCAGCTCCTCCGGGACTAGCGGGAGCGAGCAGTACTTC
-	TRBV27	-	TRBJ2-3	17	CASSTVRTVFNLDTQYF	TGTGCCAGTTCCACAGTCCGGACAGTCTTCAACTTAGATACGCAGTATTTT
-	TRBV7-3	-	TRBJ2-7	15	CASSVHGGSSYEQYF	TGTGCCAGCAGCGTACATGGCGGCAGCTCCTACGAGCAGTACTTC
once	TRBV7-9	TRBD2	TRBJ2-2	17	CASSLTSGSTFPGELFF	TGTGCCAGCAGCTTAACTAGCGGGAGTACGTTCCCCGGGGAGCTGTTTTTT
once	TRBV10-3	TRBD2	TRBJ2-1	15	CAISEWREGWNEQFF	TGTGCCATCAGTGAGTGGCGGGAGGGATGGAATGAGCAGTTCTTC
-	TRBV7-9	-	TRBJ2-2	17	CASSSPFQAANTGELFF	TGTGCCAGCAGCTCTCCTTTCCAAGCGGCGAACACCGGGGAGCTGTTTTTT
-	TRBV27	TRBD2	TRBJ2-7	16	CASSPRTSGIIYEQYF	TGTGCCAGCAGTCCTCGGACTAGCGGGATTATTTACGAGCAGTACTTC
-	TRBV7-9	-	TRBJ1-4	14	CASATDLYNEKLFF	TGTGCCAGCGCCACGGACCTGTATAATGAAAAACTGTTTTTT